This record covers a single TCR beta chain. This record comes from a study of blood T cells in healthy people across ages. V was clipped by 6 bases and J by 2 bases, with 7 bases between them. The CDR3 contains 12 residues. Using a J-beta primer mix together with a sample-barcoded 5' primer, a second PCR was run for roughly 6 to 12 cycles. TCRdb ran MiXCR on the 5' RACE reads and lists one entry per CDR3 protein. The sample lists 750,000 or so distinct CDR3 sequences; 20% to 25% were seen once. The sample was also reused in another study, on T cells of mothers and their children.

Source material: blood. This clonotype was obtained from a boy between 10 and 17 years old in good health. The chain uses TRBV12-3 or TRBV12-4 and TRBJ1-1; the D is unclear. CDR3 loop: CASREINTEAFF. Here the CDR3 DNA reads TGTGCCAGCAGAGAGATTAACACTGAAGCTTTCTTT.